Below, 27 T cell receptor beta chains from the same sample are listed, as sequenced in a study of blood T cell repertoires in COVID-19. The assay was immunoSEQ multiplex PCR, and TCRdb's table has in-frame clones only and misses some. The data hold about 180,000 clones, with over 75% observed a single time. The sample consisted of peripheral blood. Every receptor here comes from a person aged 65-85 years with COVID-19, enrolled during active disease.

The chain links TRBV28 to TRBJ2-6; D remains ambiguous. CDR3 length equals 14 residues. In germline, CDR1 is MDHEN, CDR2 SYDVKM. Trimming pared 8 bases from V and 4 bases from J, leaving 12 bases between. For the CDR3, the DNA is TGTGCCAGCCGGGTATCCCCCGGGGCCAACGTCCTGACTTTC. The encoded protein is CASRVSPGANVLTF.

This clone was seen more than once but under ten times. The rearrangement joins TRBV19 to TRBJ1-5, with no clear D. V was pared by 2 bases and J by 6 bases, with 20 bases between. Germline values: CDR1 LNHDA, CDR2 SQIVND (reference sequence). The CDR3 is 17 residues long. The CDR3 DNA sequence: TGTGCCAGTAGTATAACACCCTCTCGAACGTACGCTCAGCCCCAGCATTTT. It is translated as CASSITPSRTYAQPQHF.

V gene TRBV2 combines with J gene TRBJ2-5; D remains unclear. Germline lookup yields CDR1 SNHLY and CDR2 FYNNEI. V was cut by 6 bases and J by 2 bases, with 19 bases left in between. CDR3 length: 16 amino acids. The CDR3 nucleotides are TGTGCCAGCAGCGGCGTTCAGACATTCTTGCAAGAGACCCAGTACTTC. Amino acid sequence: CASSGVQTFLQETQYF.

The chain couples TRBV7-2 to TRBJ2-3; D is perhaps TRBD2 (5 bases). The CDR3 runs to 16 residues. The V gene lost 5 bases and the J gene lost 1 base, with 16 bases spanning the gap. Germline V gene lookup returns CDR1 SGHTA and CDR2 FQGNSA. As DNA, the CDR3 is TGTGCCAGCAGCCCCCGGAGCGGTAGGGGCACAGATACGCAGTATTTT. Its protein product is CASSPRSGRGTDTQYF.

This sequence joins TRBV7-2 and TRBJ2-1; TRBD2 matches 10 bases. V lost 5 bases to trimming and J lost 10 bases; unmatched junction nucleotides: 11. CDR1 is SGHTA and CDR2 is FQGNSA in the germline V gene. The CDR3 loop spans 15 amino acids. This CDR3 is CASSLQGLAGEEQFF. CDR3 in DNA: TGTGCCAGCAGCCTTCAAGGGCTAGCGGGAGAAGAGCAGTTCTTC.

The rearrangement links TRBV19 to TRBJ2-3; maybe TRBD1 (6 bases). The germline V gene encodes CDR1 LNHDA and CDR2 SQIVND (reference sequence). The CDR3 is made up of 17 amino acids. Trimming pared 0 bases from V and 4 bases from J, leaving 17 bases between. The CDR3 nucleotides are TGTGCCAGTAGTATAGATTTTTCGTGGGGGCGTCCAGATACGCAGTATTTT. This translates into CASSIDFSWGRPDTQYF.

The genes are TRBV28 and TRBJ2-5; D is unclear. CDR1 and CDR2 (germline): MDHEN, SYDVKM. With 5 bases removed from V and 2 bases from J, the gap between germline ends came to 12 bases. This CDR3 is 14 amino acids long. The CDR3 loop is CASSPQQLQETQYF. The CDR3 DNA sequence: TGTGCCAGCAGTCCTCAACAGCTACAAGAGACCCAGTACTTC.

This clone was counted a single time. This sequence joins TRBV11-2 and TRBJ1-1; 9 bases match TRBD1. The CDR3 runs to 14 residues. Germline trimming cut 3 bases from V and 2 bases from J; bases unmatched to any gene: 1. Germline V CDR1 and CDR2: SGHAT, FQNNGV. For the CDR3, the DNA is TGTGCCAGCAGCTTGGGACAGGGAAACACTGAAGCTTTCTTT. It specifies CASSLGQGNTEAFF.

The V call is TRBV5-1, the J call TRBJ2-7; TRBD2 might be the D (7 bases). Trimming pared 1 base from V and 1 base from J, leaving 12 bases between. The CDR3 extends over 15 amino acids. Germline assignment: CDR1 SGHRS and CDR2 YFSETQ. The CDR3 sequence is CASSLIGGRSYEQYF. CDR3 DNA sequence: TGCGCCAGCAGCTTGATCGGGGGGCGGTCCTACGAGCAGTACTTC.

This sequence joins TRBV28 and TRBJ1-5, with 10 positions matching TRBD1. CDR1 is MDHEN and CDR2 is SYDVKM in the germline V gene. The CDR3 contains 13 residues. V shed 8 bases and J 6 bases; nucleotides not matched to a gene: 4. CDR3 DNA sequence: TGTGCCAGCTCAGGACAGGGGGGTCAGCCCCAGCATTTT. Protein product: CASSGQGGQPQHF.

V usage is TRBV28 and J usage is TRBJ2-7; D unclear. V was cut by 4 bases and J by 4 bases, with 5 bases left in between. CDR3 length: 11 amino acids. Germline V lookup: CDR1 MDHEN, CDR2 SYDVKM. CDR3 sequence: CASSYLYEQYF. The CDR3 DNA sequence: TGTGCCAGCAGTTATTTATACGAGCAGTACTTC. Drawing the rest from reference TRBV28 and TRBJ2-7, the complete variable domain is DVKVTQSSRYLVKRTGEKVFLECVQDMDHENMFWYRQDPGLGLRLIYFSYDVKMKEKGDIPEGYSVSREKKERFSLILESASTNQTSMYLCASSYLYEQYFGPGTRLTVT.

This chain links TRBV14 with TRBJ1-6; D not resolved. Trimming shortened V by 1 base and J by 8 bases, and 9 bases separated the two germline ends. This CDR3 region has 14 residues. The V gene's germline CDR1 is SGHDN and CDR2 FVKESK. CDR3 loop: CASSQVFRDSPLHF. The CDR3 bases are TGTGCCAGCAGCCAAGTCTTTCGGGATTCACCCCTCCACTTT.

This chain links TRBV30 with TRBJ2-7; D perhaps matches TRBD1 (5 bases). Deletions cut 3 bases from V and 0 bases from J, with 9 bases between. The CDR3 runs to 13 residues. Per the germline V gene, CDR1 is GTSNPN and CDR2 is SVGIG (reference sequence). CDR3 in amino acids: CAWSRDLSYEQYF. The CDR3 DNA sequence: TGTGCCTGGAGCAGGGATCTCTCCTACGAGCAGTACTTC.

V gene TRBV27 combines with J gene TRBJ1-2; D gene uncertain. This CDR3 spans 13 amino acids. The V and J ends lost 5 bases and 4 bases respectively, with 11 bases between them. CDR1 MNHEY and CDR2 SMNVEV come from the germline V gene (reference sequence). DNA of the CDR3: TGTGCCAGCAGTGGTAGGGAGGGCTATGGCTACACCTTC. Its translation is CASSGREGYGYTF.

The chain carries TRBV6-5 and TRBJ1-1; D is perhaps TRBD1 (5 bases). Trimming removed 5 bases at V and 11 bases at J, with 18 bases between. This CDR3 is built from 13 residues. Germline assignment: CDR1 MNHEY and CDR2 SVGAGI. The CDR3 protein is CASSQTNRLNAFF. CDR3 nucleotides: TGTGCCAGCAGTCAAACTAACAGGTTGAATGCTTTCTTT.

V gene TRBV30 combines with J gene TRBJ1-4; TRBD1 might be the D (6 bases). From germline, CDR1 is GTSNPN and CDR2 SVGIG (reference sequence). The CDR3 covers 14 residues. V lost 1 base and J 6 bases, leaving 12 bases between the germline ends. CDR3 in DNA: TGTGCCTGGAGTGATTCACAGGGTGATGAAAAACTGTTTTTT. Protein: CAWSDSQGDEKLFF.

The chain joins TRBV7-2 to TRBJ2-5; 10 bases fit TRBD2. The junction had 3 bases not matched to a gene; V was cut back by 3 bases and J by 5 bases. The CDR3 totals 14 residues. Germline CDR1 is SGHTA and CDR2 is FQGNSA. The CDR3 DNA is TGTGCCAGCAGCTTGGGGACTAGCGCGGAGACCCAGTACTTC. Translation: CASSLGTSAETQYF.

Remarks on this clone: At one end the junction does not follow the germline gene, possibly because of a read error. V is TRBV6-2 or TRBV6-3 and J is TRBJ2-7; 9 bases line up with TRBD1. This CDR3 comprises 14 residues. CDR1 MNHEY and CDR2 SVGEGT come from the germline V gene. The DNA of the CDR3 is TGTGCCAGCAGTTTTACCCCCGGGACAGGGTCGGTCATTTTC. Residues: CASSFTPGTGSVIF.

In DNA, the CDR3 is TGTGCCAGCAGTAAACAGGGGTCTTCCTATGGCTACACCTTC. It specifies CASSKQGSSYGYTF. The chain employs TRBV28 and TRBJ1-2; 7 positions agree with TRBD1. Germline V gene lookup returns CDR1 MDHEN and CDR2 SYDVKM. V was pared by 5 bases and J by 4 bases, with 7 bases of the junction left unmatched. The CDR3 contains 14 residues.

This sequence joins TRBV4-1 and TRBJ2-3, with 11 bases that match TRBD2. The V gene end was trimmed by 1 base and the J gene end by 0 bases; junction bases not matched to a gene: 15. This CDR3 has 21 amino acids. CDR1 and CDR2 from the germline V gene are MGHRA and YSYEKL. This CDR3 is CASSQAPPRGLAVPSTDTQYF. CDR3 bases: TGCGCCAGCAGCCAAGCCCCCCCCCGGGGACTAGCGGTTCCTAGCACAGATACGCAGTATTTT.

The chain links TRBV19 to TRBJ1-6; D may be TRBD1 (6 bases). Looked up from germline, CDR1 is LNHDA and CDR2 is SQIVND (reference sequence). Deletions cut 7 bases from V and 4 bases from J, with 11 bases between. CDR3 length: 14 amino acids. The CDR3 DNA reads as TGTGCCAGTACTCCACAGGGTTATAATTCACCCCTCCACTTT. This gives the protein CASTPQGYNSPLHF.

V usage is TRBV5-4 and J usage is TRBJ2-7, with TRBD1 identical over 8 bases. There are 15 residues in the CDR3. Per the germline V gene, CDR1 is SGHNT and CDR2 is YYREEE (reference sequence). V was clipped by 0 bases and J by 3 bases; unmatched bases: 5. CDR3 in amino acids: CASSLAGTGVYEQYF. The DNA of the CDR3 is TGTGCCAGCAGCTTGGCGGGGACAGGAGTCTACGAGCAGTACTTC. The variable domain in full, with the rest retrieved from reference TRBV5-4 and TRBJ2-7, is ETGVTQSPTHLIKTRGQQVTLRCSSQSGHNTVSWYQQALGQGPQFIFQYYREEENGRGNFPPRFSGLQFPNYSSELNVNALELDDSALYLCASSLAGTGVYEQYFGPGTRLTVT.

The table lists this clone with a count of one. V and J are TRBV27 and TRBJ2-2; D might be TRBD1 (6 bases). The germline V gene has CDR1 MNHEY and CDR2 SMNVEV (reference sequence). The CDR3 loop spans 14 amino acids. The V gene lost 2 bases and the J gene lost 8 bases, with 12 bases spanning the gap. CDR3 DNA: TGTGCCAGCAGTTTAAACAGGGTTACTGGGGAGCTGTTTTTT. Protein sequence: CASSLNRVTGELFF.

This clone has a handful of counts. V gene TRBV7-2 combines with J gene TRBJ2-7; 11 bases fit TRBD1. Germline loops: CDR1 SGHTA, CDR2 FQGNSA. Germline trimming cut 5 bases from V and 0 bases from J; bases unmatched to any gene: 9. The CDR3 loop spans 17 amino acids. The CDR3 DNA sequence: TGTGCCAGCAGCCCGAGGACAGGGGGCGGTTTCTCCTACGAGCAGTACTTC. Translation: CASSPRTGGGFSYEQYF.

This rearrangement joins TRBV6-2 or TRBV6-3 to TRBJ2-7; no clear D gene. The V gene lost 0 bases and the J gene lost 0 bases, with 15 bases spanning the gap. This CDR3 contains 17 residues. The germline V gene has CDR1 MNHEY and CDR2 SVGEGT. Here the CDR3 reads CASSYSNAFITSYEQYF. The CDR3 DNA follows: TGTGCCAGCAGTTACTCGAACGCGTTTATCACCTCCTACGAGCAGTACTTC.

A few counts support this clone. The rearrangement joins TRBV19 to TRBJ2-1; tentatively, D is TRBD2 (7 bases). This CDR3 region has 13 residues. Trimming shortened V by 0 bases and J by 14 bases, and 14 bases separated the two germline ends. CDR1 LNHDA and CDR2 SQIVND come from the germline V gene (reference sequence). CDR3 amino acids: CASSIERGGAEFF. The CDR3 coding sequence is TGTGCCAGTAGTATAGAAAGGGGGGGGGCGGAGTTCTTC.

The chain couples TRBV25-1 to TRBJ1-2, with 8 bases that match TRBD1. V shed 3 bases, J shed 0 bases, and the junction held 9 bases outside the gene matches. Germline V gives CDR1 MGHDK, CDR2 SYGVNS. The CDR3 runs to 17 residues. This chain's CDR3 is CASSDRQGRGANYGYTF. In DNA form, the CDR3 reads TGTGCCAGCAGTGACAGACAGGGGAGAGGGGCTAACTATGGCTACACCTTC.